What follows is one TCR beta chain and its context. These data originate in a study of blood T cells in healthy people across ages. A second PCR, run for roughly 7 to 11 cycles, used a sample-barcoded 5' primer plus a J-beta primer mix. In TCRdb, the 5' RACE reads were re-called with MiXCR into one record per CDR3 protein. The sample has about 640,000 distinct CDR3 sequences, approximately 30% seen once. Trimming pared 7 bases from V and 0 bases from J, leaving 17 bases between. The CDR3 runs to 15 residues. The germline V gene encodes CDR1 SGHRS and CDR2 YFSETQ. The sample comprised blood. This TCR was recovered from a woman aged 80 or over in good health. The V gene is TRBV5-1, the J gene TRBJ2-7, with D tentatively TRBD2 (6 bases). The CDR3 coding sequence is TGCGCCAGCGCCCGGGAGAGGGGCGACTCCTACGAGCAGTACTTC. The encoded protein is CASARERGDSYEQYF.